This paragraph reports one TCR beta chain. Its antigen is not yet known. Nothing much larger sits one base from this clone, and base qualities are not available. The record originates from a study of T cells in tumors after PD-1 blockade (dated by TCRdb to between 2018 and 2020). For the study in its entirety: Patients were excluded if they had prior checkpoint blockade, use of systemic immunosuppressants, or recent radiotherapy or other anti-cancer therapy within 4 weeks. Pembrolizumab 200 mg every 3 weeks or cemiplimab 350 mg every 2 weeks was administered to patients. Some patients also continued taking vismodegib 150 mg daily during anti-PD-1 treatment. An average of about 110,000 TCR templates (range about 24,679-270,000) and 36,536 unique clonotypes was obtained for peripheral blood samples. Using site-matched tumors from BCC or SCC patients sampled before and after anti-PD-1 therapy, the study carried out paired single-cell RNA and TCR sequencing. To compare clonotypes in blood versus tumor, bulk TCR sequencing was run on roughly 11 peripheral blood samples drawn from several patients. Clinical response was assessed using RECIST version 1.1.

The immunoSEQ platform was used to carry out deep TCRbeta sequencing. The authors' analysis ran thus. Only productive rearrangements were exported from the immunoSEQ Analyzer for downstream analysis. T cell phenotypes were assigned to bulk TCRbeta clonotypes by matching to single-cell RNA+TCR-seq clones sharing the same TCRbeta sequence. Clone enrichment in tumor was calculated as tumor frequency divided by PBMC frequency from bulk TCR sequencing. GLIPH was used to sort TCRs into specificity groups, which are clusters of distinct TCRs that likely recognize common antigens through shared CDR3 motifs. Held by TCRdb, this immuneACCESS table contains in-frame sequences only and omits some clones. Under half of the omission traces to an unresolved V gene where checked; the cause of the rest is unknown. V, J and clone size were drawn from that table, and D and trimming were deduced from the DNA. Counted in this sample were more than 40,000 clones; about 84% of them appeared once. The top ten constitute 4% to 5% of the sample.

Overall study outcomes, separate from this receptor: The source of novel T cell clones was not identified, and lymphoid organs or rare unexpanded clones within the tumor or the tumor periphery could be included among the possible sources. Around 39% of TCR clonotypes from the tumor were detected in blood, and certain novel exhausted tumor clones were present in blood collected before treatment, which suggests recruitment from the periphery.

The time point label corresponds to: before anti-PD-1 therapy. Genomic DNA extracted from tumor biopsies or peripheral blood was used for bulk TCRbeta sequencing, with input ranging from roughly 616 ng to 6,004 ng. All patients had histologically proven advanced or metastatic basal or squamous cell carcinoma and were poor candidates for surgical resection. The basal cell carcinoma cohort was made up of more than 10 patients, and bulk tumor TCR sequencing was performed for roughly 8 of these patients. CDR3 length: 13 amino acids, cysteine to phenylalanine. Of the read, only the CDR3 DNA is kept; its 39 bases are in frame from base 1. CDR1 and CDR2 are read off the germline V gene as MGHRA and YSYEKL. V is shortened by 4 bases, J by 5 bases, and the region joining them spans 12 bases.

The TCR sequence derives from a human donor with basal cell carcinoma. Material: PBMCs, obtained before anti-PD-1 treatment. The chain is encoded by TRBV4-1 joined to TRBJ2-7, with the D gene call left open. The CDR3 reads CASSPLRWDEQYF. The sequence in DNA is TGCGCCAGCAGCCCCCTCCGTTGGGACGAGCAGTACTTC.